This entry lists 19 T cell receptor beta chains sequenced from one sample in a study of human T cells and chemical hapten exposure. Using its own MiXCR run on the RACE reads, TCRdb lists one record per CDR3 protein. This table holds 85,000 or so distinct CDR3 sequences, 9.5% to 12% found once. This sample's time point: patch test 1, 2 weeks after DPC sensitization. The treatment is: therapeutic diphenylcyclopropenone sensitization with weekly scalp DPC. Specimen: whole blood, collected in connection with sensitization to the hapten diphenylcyclopropenone (DPC). The source of these receptors is a woman aged 50 to 60 with alopecia areata. Some clones in this sample may be carry-over from other donors' samples.

The V gene is TRBV20-1, the J gene TRBJ1-1, with D unclear. CDR3 length equals 11 residues. Trimming stripped 1 base from V and 10 bases from J, with 10 bases between. The V gene's germline CDR1 is DFQATT and CDR2 SNEGSKA (reference sequence). The CDR3 reads CSARVPPRAFF. In DNA, the CDR3 is TGCAGTGCTAGAGTGCCCCCTCGAGCTTTCTTT.

This clonotype was recorded many times. The chain links TRBV20-1 to TRBJ2-7; 9 bases agree with TRBD2. V trimming: 3 bases; J trimming: 1 base; junction bases outside the gene matches: 7. The CDR3 consists of 15 residues. Germline V gene sequence: CDR1 DFQATT, CDR2 SNEGSKA (reference sequence). The DNA of the CDR3 is TGCAGTGCTAGTGGCGGGGGGGCCGGATCCTACGAGCAGTACTTC. Its translation: CSASGGGAGSYEQYF.

This clonotype was seen more than once but under ten times. The chain combines TRBV28 with TRBJ1-2, with D perhaps TRBD1 (6 bases). Germline V gene lookup returns CDR1 MDHEN and CDR2 SYDVKM. The CDR3 is 12 residues long. The V and J ends lost 8 bases and 4 bases respectively, with 11 bases between them. In DNA form, the CDR3 reads TGTGCCAGCGGGGCAGGGGTCTATGGCTACACCTTC. It translates to CASGAGVYGYTF.

This clonotype was detected a few times. The chain has TRBV20-1 and TRBJ2-5, with 10 bases that match TRBD1. Germline lookup yields CDR1 DFQATT and CDR2 SNEGSKA (reference sequence). The CDR3 runs 18 residues. Trimming removed 5 bases from V and 0 bases from J; junction bases left unmatched: 15. CDR3 bases: TGCAGTGCTGATGCACCGGGACAGGGGACAAGAAACCAAGAGACCCAGTACTTC. Translated, it gives CSADAPGQGTRNQETQYF.

This clonotype was seen repeatedly, ten times or more. This CDR3 reads CSAKETTHTDTQYF. DNA of the CDR3: TGCAGTGCTAAGGAGACTACTCACACAGATACGCAGTATTTT. This rearrangement joins TRBV20-1 to TRBJ2-3, with D possibly being TRBD2 (5 bases). The germline gives CDR1 DFQATT, CDR2 SNEGSKA (reference sequence). The CDR3 is made up of 14 amino acids. The germline V and J ends were trimmed by 4 bases and 2 bases, with 13 bases remaining between them.

The chain links TRBV3-1 to TRBJ2-1, with 12 bases matching TRBD2. V dropped 3 bases and J dropped 1; count of bases not matched to a gene: 1. This CDR3 has 16 residues. Germline lookup yields CDR1 LGHDT and CDR2 YNNKEL (reference sequence). The CDR3 DNA is TGTGCCAGCAGCCACCTAGCGGGGGGGTCCTACAATGAGCAGTTCTTC. Its protein product is CASSHLAGGSYNEQFF.

This clonotype was detected ten times or more. The gene calls are TRBV18 and TRBJ2-7, with D maybe TRBD1 (6 bases). The germline gives CDR1 KGHSH, CDR2 LQKENI. This CDR3 region has 14 residues. V was cut by 5 bases and J by 2 bases, with 13 bases left in between. CDR3 amino acids: CASSAGTPAYEQYF. CDR3 bases: TGTGCCAGCTCAGCCGGGACACCTGCCTACGAGCAGTACTTC.

This clonotype was found a few times. The chain combines TRBV3-1 with TRBJ1-4, with 7 bases lining up with TRBD1. The CDR3 sequence is 15 residues long. The germline V gene has CDR1 LGHDT and CDR2 YNNKEL (reference sequence). Trimming took 4 bases from V and 6 from J; bases not matched to a gene: 8. Here the CDR3 DNA reads TGTGCCAGCAGCCCCCTCGGGACAGATTATGAAAAACTGTTTTTT. Translated, it gives CASSPLGTDYEKLFF. Full variable domain (remainder filled in from reference TRBV3-1 and TRBJ1-4): DTAVSQTPKYLVTQMGNDKSIKCEQNLGHDTMYWYKQDSKKFLKIMFSYNNKELIINETVPNRFSPKSPDKAHLNLHINSLELGDSAVYFCASSPLGTDYEKLFFGSGTQLSVL.

This clonotype was picked up many times. The V and J genes are TRBV6-2 or TRBV6-3 and TRBJ2-1; D perhaps matches TRBD2 (6 bases). The CDR3 loop spans 15 amino acids. In germline, CDR1 is MNHEY, CDR2 SVGEGT. Between the trimmed V and J ends, which lost 4 bases and 9 bases, there was a span of 19 bases. The CDR3 loop is CASSWGLQGRGEQFF. The CDR3 DNA sequence: TGTGCCAGCAGTTGGGGACTTCAAGGTAGGGGTGAGCAGTTCTTC.

This clonotype was recorded a few times. This chain links TRBV7-2 with TRBJ1-2; a weak D match, TRBD1 (6 bases). In germline, CDR1 is SGHTA, CDR2 FQGNSA. V was clipped by 5 bases and J by 5 bases, with 12 bases between them. The CDR3 runs to 13 residues. The CDR3 DNA reads TGTGCCAGCAGCATAAACAGGGCATATGGCTACACCTTC. It is translated as CASSINRAYGYTF.

The chain carries TRBV30 and TRBJ2-3, with D possibly being TRBD1 (5 bases). Trimming shortened V by 8 bases and J by 1 base, and 19 bases separated the two germline ends. The CDR3 consists of 15 residues. Germline CDR1 and CDR2: GTSNPN and SVGIG (reference sequence). CDR3 amino acids: CAGADSSRGTDTQYF. In DNA, the CDR3 is TGTGCCGGTGCAGACAGCTCAAGGGGCACAGATACGCAGTATTTT.

At least ten counts were recorded for this clonotype. V usage is TRBV7-2 and J usage is TRBJ1-3; D not resolved. V was trimmed by 1 base and J by 0 bases, leaving 10 bases between them. There are 16 residues in the CDR3. The V gene's germline CDR1 is SGHTA and CDR2 FQGNSA. The CDR3 DNA reads as TGTGCCAGCAGCTTAGGCTTACCGAGCTCTGGAAACACCATATATTTT. It is translated as CASSLGLPSSGNTIYF.

This clonotype was counted ten times or more. The chain recombines TRBV12-3 or TRBV12-4 with TRBJ1-5; 7 nucleotides match TRBD1. The ends lost 7 bases at V and 1 base at J; junction bases unmatched: 10. CDR3 length equals 16 residues. The CDR3 spells CASTRTGLSSNQPQHF. CDR3 DNA: TGTGCCAGCACCCGGACAGGACTTTCAAGCAATCAGCCCCAGCATTTT.

The chain recombines TRBV30 with TRBJ2-7; 9 bases agree with TRBD2. Unmatched junction bases numbered 6, after V lost 2 bases and J lost 4 bases. The V gene's germline CDR1 is GTSNPN and CDR2 SVGIG (reference sequence). CDR3 size: 14 residues. The CDR3 sequence: CAWSTGREGYEQYF. In nucleotides, the CDR3 is TGTGCCTGGAGTACGGGGCGGGAGGGTTACGAGCAGTACTTC.

This clonotype was seen ten or more times. The V and J genes are TRBV19 and TRBJ1-4, with 9 nucleotides matching TRBD1. Looked up from germline, CDR1 is LNHDA and CDR2 is SQIVND (reference sequence). The CDR3 extends over 17 amino acids. After removal of 8 bases from V and 4 bases from J, the junction contained 14 bases not matched to a gene. The CDR3 bases are TGTGCCAGTTCCCTATCAGTTGCGGGACAGGGTAATGAAAAACTGTTTTTT. This translates into CASSLSVAGQGNEKLFF. The full variable domain, completed using reference TRBV19 and TRBJ1-4, is DGGITQSPKYLFRKEGQNVTLSCEQNLNHDAMYWYRQDPGQGLRLIYYSQIVNDFQKGDIAEGYSVSREKKESFPLTVTSAQKNPTAFYLCASSLSVAGQGNEKLFFGSGTQLSVL.

CDR3 in amino acids: CASSLQGARDEQFF. As DNA, the CDR3 is TGTGCCAGCAGTTTACAGGGGGCGCGAGATGAGCAGTTCTTC. The chain carries TRBV28 and TRBJ2-1; 8 bases agree with TRBD1. CDR3 length: 14 amino acids. The germline V gene encodes CDR1 MDHEN and CDR2 SYDVKM. V gave up 2 bases and J gave up 8 bases; unmatched junction bases: 5.

This rearrangement joins TRBV29-1 to TRBJ2-5; 7 positions agree with TRBD2. V was pared by 3 bases and J by 6 bases, with 22 bases of the junction left unmatched. CDR1 and CDR2 from the germline V gene are SQVTM and ANQGSEA. This CDR3 region has 18 residues. In DNA, the CDR3 is TGCAGCGTTGACGAGCCCCTCCAATCGGCGGGAGTTCGAAAGACCCAGTACTTC. It yields the protein CSVDEPLQSAGVRKTQYF. The variable domain in full, with the rest retrieved from reference TRBV29-1 and TRBJ2-5, is SAVISQKPSRDICQRGTSLTIQCQVDSQVTMMFWYRQQPGQSLTLIATANQGSEATYESGFVIDKFPISRPNLTFSTLTVSNMSPEDSSIYLCSVDEPLQSAGVRKTQYFGPGTRLLVL.

This clonotype came up a few times. The J gene is TRBJ1-3, the V gene TRBV13; D ambiguous. Germline CDR1 and CDR2: PRHDT and FYEKMQ (reference sequence). V was pared by 4 bases and J by 2 bases, with 12 bases between. CDR3 length equals 15 residues. The CDR3: CASSSGPSAGNTIYF. The CDR3 nucleotides read TGTGCCAGCAGCTCCGGGCCCTCGGCTGGAAACACCATATATTTT.

This clonotype was detected ten times or more. This chain connects TRBV15 to TRBJ2-1, with D uncertain. CDR3 length: 14 residues. V shed 0 bases and J shed 8 bases, with 11 bases lying between them. The germline gives CDR1 LNHNV, CDR2 YYDKDF (reference sequence). CDR3 coding DNA: TGTGCCACCAGCAGAGATTTGGGTGGCTATGAGCAGTTCTTC. Translated, it gives CATSRDLGGYEQFF.